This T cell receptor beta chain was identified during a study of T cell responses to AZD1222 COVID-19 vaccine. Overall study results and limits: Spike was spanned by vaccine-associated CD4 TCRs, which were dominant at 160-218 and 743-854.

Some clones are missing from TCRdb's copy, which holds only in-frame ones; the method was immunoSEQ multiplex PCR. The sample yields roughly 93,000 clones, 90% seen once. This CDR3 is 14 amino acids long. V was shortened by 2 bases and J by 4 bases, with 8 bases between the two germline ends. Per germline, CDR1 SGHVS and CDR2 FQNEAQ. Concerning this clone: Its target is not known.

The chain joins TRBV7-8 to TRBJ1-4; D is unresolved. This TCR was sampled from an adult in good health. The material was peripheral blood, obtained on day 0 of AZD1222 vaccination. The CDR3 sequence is CASSLRGRNEKLFF. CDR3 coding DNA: TGTGCCAGCAGCTTACGCGGACGTAATGAAAAACTGTTTTTT. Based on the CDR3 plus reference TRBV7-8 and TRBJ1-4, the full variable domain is GAGVSQSPRYKVAKRGQDVALRCDPISGHVSLFWYQQALGQGPEFLTYFQNEAQLDKSGLPSDRFFAERPEGSVSTLKIQRTQQEDSAVYLCASSLRGRNEKLFFGSGTQLSVL.